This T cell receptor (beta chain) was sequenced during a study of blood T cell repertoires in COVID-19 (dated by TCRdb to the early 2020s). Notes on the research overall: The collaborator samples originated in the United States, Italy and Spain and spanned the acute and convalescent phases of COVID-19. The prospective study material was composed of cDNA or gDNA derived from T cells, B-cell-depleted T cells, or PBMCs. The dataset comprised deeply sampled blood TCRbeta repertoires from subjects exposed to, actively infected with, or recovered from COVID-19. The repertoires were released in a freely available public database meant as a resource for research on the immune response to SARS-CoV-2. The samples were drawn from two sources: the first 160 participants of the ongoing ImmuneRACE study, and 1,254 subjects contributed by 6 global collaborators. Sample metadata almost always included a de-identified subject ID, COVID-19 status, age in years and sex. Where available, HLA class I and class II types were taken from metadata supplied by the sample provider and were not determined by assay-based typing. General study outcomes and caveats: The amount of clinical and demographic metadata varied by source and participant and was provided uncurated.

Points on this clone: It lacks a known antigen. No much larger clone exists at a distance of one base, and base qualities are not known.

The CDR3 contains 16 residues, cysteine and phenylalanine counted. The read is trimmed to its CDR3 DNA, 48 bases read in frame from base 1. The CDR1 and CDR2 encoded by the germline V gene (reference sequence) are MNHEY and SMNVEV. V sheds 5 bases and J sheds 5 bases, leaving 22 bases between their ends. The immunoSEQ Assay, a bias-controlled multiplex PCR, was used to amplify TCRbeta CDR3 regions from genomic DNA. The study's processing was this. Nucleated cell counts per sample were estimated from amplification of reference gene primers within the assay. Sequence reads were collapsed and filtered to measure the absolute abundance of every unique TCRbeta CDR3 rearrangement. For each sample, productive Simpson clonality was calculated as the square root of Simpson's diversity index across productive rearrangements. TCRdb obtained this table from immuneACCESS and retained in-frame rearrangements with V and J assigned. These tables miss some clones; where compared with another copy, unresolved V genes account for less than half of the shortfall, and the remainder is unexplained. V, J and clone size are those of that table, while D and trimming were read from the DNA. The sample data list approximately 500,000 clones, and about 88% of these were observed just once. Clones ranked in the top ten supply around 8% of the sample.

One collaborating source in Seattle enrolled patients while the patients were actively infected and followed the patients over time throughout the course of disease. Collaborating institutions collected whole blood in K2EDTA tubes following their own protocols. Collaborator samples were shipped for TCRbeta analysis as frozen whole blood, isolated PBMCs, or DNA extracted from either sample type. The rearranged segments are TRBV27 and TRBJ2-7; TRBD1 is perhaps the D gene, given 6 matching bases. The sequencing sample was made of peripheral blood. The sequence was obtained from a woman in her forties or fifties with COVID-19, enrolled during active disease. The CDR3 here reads CASSPTGHPLVDEQYF. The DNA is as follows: TGTGCCAGCAGTCCTACGGGACACCCATTGGTAGACGAGCAGTACTTC.